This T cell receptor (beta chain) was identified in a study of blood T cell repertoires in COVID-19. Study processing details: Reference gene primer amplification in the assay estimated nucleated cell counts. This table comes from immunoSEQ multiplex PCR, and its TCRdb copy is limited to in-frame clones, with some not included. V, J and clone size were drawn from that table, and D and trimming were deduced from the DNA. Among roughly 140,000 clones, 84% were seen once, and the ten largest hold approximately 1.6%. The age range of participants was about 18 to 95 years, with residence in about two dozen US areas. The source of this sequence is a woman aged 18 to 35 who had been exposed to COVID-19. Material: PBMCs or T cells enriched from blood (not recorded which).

The CDR3 reads CAWSAGPGHHNSPLHF. DNA for the CDR3: TGTGCCTGGAGTGCCGGACCGGGACACCATAATTCACCCCTCCACTTT. The chain has TRBV30 and TRBJ1-6; perhaps TRBD1 as D (6 bases). Trimming shortened V by 1 base and J by 5 bases, and 15 bases separated the two germline ends. The CDR3 totals 16 residues. Germline V gene lookup returns CDR1 GTSNPN and CDR2 SVGIG (reference sequence). Drawing the rest from reference TRBV30 and TRBJ1-6, the complete variable domain is SQTIHQWPATLVQPVGSPLSLECTVEGTSNPNLYWYRQAAGRGLQLLFYSVGIGQISSEVPQNLSASRPQDRQFILSSKKLLLSDSGFYLCAWSAGPGHHNSPLHFGNGTRLTVT.